Listed below are T cell receptor beta chains from one sample, sequenced in a study of T-cell reconstitution after alpha-beta-depleted transplantation in children. Via MiXCR, TCRdb re-called the PCR reads, giving one row per CDR3 protein. The sample has hundreds of thousands of distinct CDR3 sequences, 10% to 15% seen once; the top ten hold 3.5% to 4.5%. Sample: PBMCs, taken from the stem cell graft. The receptors were sampled from a human donor who donated a stem cell graft to a child with Fanconi anemia. The CDR3 runs from the conserved cysteine through the conserved F or W. A D gene is named only where the DNA matches it firmly. Clone size is shown for a subset of rows, as once, few, many or a class of expanded clone.

TRBV9	.	.	TRBJ1-2	CASSVGLGYGYTF	TGTGCCAGCAGCGTAGGGCTTGGCTATGGCTACACCTTC
TRBV6-5	many	.	TRBJ2-5	CASSYSTGAVSETQYF	TGTGCCAGCAGTTACTCGACGGGGGCGGTTTCAGAGACCCAGTACTTC
TRBV20-1	many	.	TRBJ1-3	CSARDVFGSGNTIYF	TGCAGTGCTAGAGATGTATTTGGCTCTGGAAACACCATATATTTT
TRBV18	once	.	TRBJ1-1	CATLTTVNTEAFF	TGTGCCACCCTTACCACCGTGAACACTGAAGCTTTCTTT
TRBV12-3/TRBV12-4	many	.	TRBJ1-5	CASSPVSSLQPQHF	TGTGCCAGCAGTCCCGTATCATCCCTTCAGCCCCAGCATTTT
TRBV5-1	.	.	TRBJ2-1	CASSAGPGDEQFF	TGCGCCAGCAGCGCAGGGCCGGGGGATGAGCAGTTCTTC
TRBV6-2/TRBV6-3	.	TRBD2	TRBJ2-3	CASTGERGAPSTDTQYF	TGTGCCAGCACCGGGGAGCGGGGGGCGCCCTCCACAGATACGCAGTATTTT
TRBV7-2	many	.	TRBJ2-2	CASSVKGPTGELFF	TGTGCCAGCAGTGTGAAGGGCCCCACCGGGGAGCTGTTTTTT
TRBV20-1	.	.	TRBJ1-1	CSALSGRGNTEAFF	TGCAGTGCTCTCTCCGGACGGGGGAACACTGAAGCTTTCTTT
TRBV3-1	.	TRBD2	TRBJ2-1	CASTHRTSGGSYNEQFF	TGTGCCAGCACCCACCGGACTAGCGGGGGCTCCTACAATGAGCAGTTCTTC
TRBV28	few	.	TRBJ1-5	CASSLRQGSGQPQHF	TGTGCCAGCAGTTTAAGGCAGGGCTCAGGTCAGCCCCAGCATTTT
TRBV7-2	.	TRBD1	TRBJ2-3	CASSIPTGSTDTQYF	TGTGCCAGCAGCATACCGACAGGGAGCACAGATACGCAGTATTTT
TRBV5-8	few	.	TRBJ2-2	CASSFSGTLQPGGELFF	TGTGCCAGCAGCTTTTCCGGGACACTTCAGCCCGGCGGGGAGCTGTTTTTT
TRBV7-6	.	.	TRBJ1-1	CASSRVGGENTEAFF	TGTGCCAGCAGCCGAGTCGGCGGAGAGAACACTGAAGCTTTCTTT
TRBV6-2/TRBV6-3	.	.	TRBJ2-7	CASSWGTSIHEQYF	TGTGCCAGCAGTTGGGGGACATCTATTCACGAGCAGTACTTC
TRBV7-2	.	.	TRBJ1-1	CASSLFLRSNTEAFF	TGTGCCAGCAGCTTATTTCTCCGGTCGAACACTGAAGCTTTCTTT
TRBV5-1	.	.	TRBJ1-1	CASSVEGRKTEAFF	TGCGCCAGCAGCGTGGAGGGCCGGAAGACTGAAGCTTTCTTT
TRBV28	few	.	TRBJ1-5	CASSLLAGTSNQPQHF	TGTGCCAGCAGTTTATTGGCAGGGACCTCCAATCAGCCCCAGCATTTT
TRBV4-2	many	.	TRBJ2-2	CASSQDLGLGTGELFF	TGTGCCAGCAGCCAAGACCTAGGGCTAGGGACCGGGGAGCTGTTTTTT
TRBV18	.	.	TRBJ1-1	CASSPSSAVDTEAFF	TGTGCCAGCTCACCAAGTTCCGCAGTGGACACTGAAGCTTTCTTT
TRBV3-1	many	TRBD2	TRBJ2-1	CASSQDRGGYNEQFF	TGTGCCAGCAGCCAAGACCGGGGGGGTTACAATGAGCAGTTCTTC
TRBV5-5	many	.	TRBJ1-1	CASSLSSAQDEAFF	TGTGCCAGCAGCTTGAGCTCTGCCCAGGATGAAGCTTTCTTT
TRBV20-1	few	.	TRBJ2-5	CSAGKRGGVETQYF	TGCAGTGCCGGCAAAAGAGGAGGGGTAGAGACCCAGTACTTC
TRBV4-3	once	TRBD1	TRBJ2-1	CANSQGDREFYNEQFF	TGCGCCAACAGCCAAGGGGACAGGGAATTCTACAATGAGCAGTTCTTC
TRBV6-2/TRBV6-3	few	TRBD1	TRBJ2-2	CASSYDRGQGNTGELFF	TGTGCCAGCAGCTACGACCGGGGACAGGGGAACACCGGGGAGCTGTTTTTT
TRBV4-2	few	TRBD1	TRBJ1-2	CASSQALDREVYGYTF	TGTGCCAGCAGCCAAGCGTTGGACAGGGAAGTCTATGGCTACACCTTC
TRBV12-3/TRBV12-4	few	.	TRBJ2-1	CASSLGEYNEQFF	TGTGCCAGCAGTTTAGGGGAATACAATGAGCAGTTCTTC
TRBV10-3	few	.	TRBJ2-3	CAIRRTGSSTDTQYF	TGTGCCATCAGGAGAACCGGGTCGAGCACAGATACGCAGTATTTT
TRBV18	.	.	TRBJ2-3	CASSPRDKLTDTQYF	TGTGCCAGCTCACCACGGGACAAACTCACAGATACGCAGTATTTT
TRBV4-1	.	.	TRBJ2-1	CASSQVSDSRFNEQFF	TGCGCCAGCAGCCAAGTCAGTGACAGCAGGTTCAATGAGCAGTTCTTC
TRBV6-4	.	.	TRBJ2-1	CAPKLQRSWGNEQFF	TGTGCCCCCAAACTCCAGCGGTCATGGGGCAATGAGCAGTTCTTC
TRBV12-3/TRBV12-4	many	.	TRBJ2-3	CASSLEETHTQYF	TGTGCCAGCAGTTTAGAGGAGACACATACGCAGTATTTT
TRBV7-6	many	TRBD2	TRBJ2-3	CASSVLSGSGVTDTQYF	TGTGCCAGCAGCGTCCTATCGGGTAGCGGGGTCACAGATACGCAGTATTTT
TRBV12-3/TRBV12-4	.	.	TRBJ2-7	CASSETSIYDEQCF	TGTGCCAGCAGTGAAACTAGTATTTACGACGAGCAGTGCTTC
TRBV12-3/TRBV12-4	few	.	TRBJ1-3	CASNYGRGAVDSSGNTIYF	TGTGCCAGCAACTACGGCCGGGGCGCCGTAGATTCCTCTGGAAACACCATATATTTT
TRBV12-3/TRBV12-4	many	.	TRBJ2-5	CASSSGNRQETQYF	TGTGCCAGCAGTTCCGGGAATCGACAAGAGACCCAGTACTTC
TRBV3-1	many	.	TRBJ1-3	CASSQGGNTIYF	TGTGCCAGTTCACAAGGGGGAAACACCATATATTTT
TRBV5-1	many	TRBD1	TRBJ2-1	CASSRTGGLLNEQFF	TGCGCCAGCAGCCGGACAGGGGGCCTCCTCAATGAGCAGTTCTTC
TRBV4-3	.	TRBD2	TRBJ2-1	CASSPHGAGLVNEQFF	TGCGCCAGCAGCCCCCATGGAGCGGGGTTAGTCAATGAGCAGTTCTTC
TRBV29-1	.	.	TRBJ2-1	CSVHPQRDEQFF	TGCAGCGTTCATCCTCAGAGGGATGAGCAGTTCTTC
TRBV27	few	.	TRBJ2-2	CASSPVLNTGELFF	TGTGCCAGCAGCCCCGTCTTGAACACCGGGGAGCTGTTTTTT
TRBV2	few	TRBD1	TRBJ2-3	CASSRTARQGAATDTQYF	TGTGCCAGCAGCCGCACTGCCAGACAGGGGGCCGCGACAGATACGCAGTATTTT
TRBV6-2/TRBV6-3	many	.	TRBJ2-7	CASSPAGSVYEQYF	TGTGCCAGCAGCCCGGCGGGATCCGTCTACGAGCAGTACTTC
TRBV9	.	.	TRBJ1-2	CASSVGTRANYGYTF	TGTGCCAGCAGCGTAGGGACCCGAGCTAACTATGGCTACACCTTC
TRBV11-2	.	.	TRBJ1-1	CASSLDRGRSTEAFF	TGTGCCAGCAGCTTAGATCGGGGGAGGAGCACTGAAGCTTTCTTT
TRBV5-6	once	TRBD2	TRBJ2-1	CASSWGASGSPNEQFF	TGTGCCAGCAGCTGGGGCGCTAGCGGGAGTCCGAATGAGCAGTTCTTC
TRBV20-1	few	TRBD1	TRBJ2-5	CSARELQGRSQETQYF	TGCAGTGCTAGAGAGTTACAGGGGCGATCCCAAGAGACCCAGTACTTC
TRBV6-1	many	TRBD1	TRBJ2-3	CASKNRGRDTQYF	TGTGCCAGCAAGAACAGGGGGCGTGATACGCAGTATTTT
TRBV28	.	TRBD1	TRBJ2-5	CASSDTGTGAAFQETQYF	TGTGCCAGCAGTGACACCGGGACAGGGGCGGCTTTTCAAGAGACCCAGTACTTC
TRBV7-9	.	.	TRBJ2-2	CASTGPLNTGELFF	TGTGCCAGCACAGGGCCGTTGAACACCGGGGAGCTGTTTTTT
TRBV7-9	few	.	TRBJ2-3	CASSFTDASRGDTQYF	TGTGCCAGCAGCTTCACTGATGCCAGCCGTGGGGATACGCAGTATTTT
TRBV7-7	few	.	TRBJ2-5	CASSRDNRETQYF	TGTGCCAGCAGCCGGGACAACAGGGAGACCCAGTACTTC
TRBV12-3/TRBV12-4	many	.	TRBJ2-5	CASSGTQETQYF	TGTGCCAGTAGCGGAACCCAAGAGACCCAGTACTTC
TRBV7-9	many	.	TRBJ1-1	CASSSSMGRGNTEAFF	TGTGCCAGCAGCTCCAGTATGGGTCGAGGGAACACTGAAGCTTTCTTT
TRBV7-9	few	TRBD2	TRBJ2-5	CASSKGGLAAKETQYF	TGTGCCAGCAGCAAAGGGGGACTAGCGGCAAAAGAGACCCAGTACTTC
TRBV2	many	.	TRBJ2-3	CASSGTGTDTQYF	TGTGCCAGCAGTGGGACGGGCACAGATACGCAGTATTTT
TRBV19	few	.	TRBJ2-7	CASSMGYEQYF	TGTGCCAGTAGTATGGGATACGAGCAGTACTTC
TRBV4-2	many	TRBD1	TRBJ1-1	CASSQEVGQRNTEAFF	TGTGCCAGCAGCCAAGAGGTGGGACAGAGGAACACTGAAGCTTTCTTT
TRBV7-9	few	.	TRBJ1-1	CASIKPGQGNTEAFF	TGTGCCAGCATCAAACCCGGGCAGGGGAACACTGAAGCTTTCTTT
TRBV7-2	few	.	TRBJ1-5	CASSLTHHSNQPQHF	TGTGCCAGCAGCTTAACACACCATAGCAATCAGCCCCAGCATTTT